The 25 T cell receptor beta chains listed next were all sequenced from one sample in a study of cytomegalovirus exposure and HLA in healthy donors. The study ran its PCR with 60 Vbeta and 13 Jbeta primers. Clones were sequenced by immunoSEQ multiplex PCR, and TCRdb holds only the in-frame ones, with some missing. The sample lists around 150,000 clones; 55% to 75% were seen once. Material: PBMCs. These receptors all come from a woman aged 55-70 years in good health and CMV-seropositive.

CDR3 residues: CASSMVRAGEQFF. As DNA, the CDR3 is TGTGCCAGTAGTATGGTGAGGGCCGGGGAGCAGTTCTTC. This rearrangement joins TRBV19 to TRBJ2-1, with D tentatively TRBD2 (5 bases). The CDR3 runs 13 residues. Germline values: CDR1 LNHDA, CDR2 SQIVND (reference sequence). Trimming stripped 3 bases from V and 10 bases from J, with 13 bases between.

This clone was counted only a few times. The chain combines TRBV6-5 with TRBJ2-5; D possibly corresponds to TRBD2 (6 bases). Germline CDR1 MNHEY, CDR2 SVGAGI. V dropped 5 bases and J dropped 2 bases, with 12 bases sitting between them. The CDR3 covers 14 residues. The CDR3 loop is CASSKDYLQETQYF. CDR3 nucleotides: TGTGCCAGCAGTAAGGACTATCTGCAAGAGACCCAGTACTTC.

This chain uses TRBV28 with TRBJ2-7, with D possibly matching TRBD2 (6 bases). The CDR3 is 14 residues long. V lost 5 bases and J 3 bases, leaving 14 bases between the germline ends. Germline V CDR1 and CDR2: MDHEN, SYDVKM. The CDR3 spells CASSPLSGVYEQYF. As DNA, the CDR3 is TGTGCCAGCAGTCCACTTTCGGGGGTCTACGAGCAGTACTTC.

The V gene is TRBV19, the J gene TRBJ2-3, with 11 bases lining up with TRBD2. The CDR3 consists of 15 residues. In germline, CDR1 is LNHDA, CDR2 SQIVND (reference sequence). Trimming took 5 bases from V and 8 from J; bases not matched to a gene: 9. CDR3 bases: TGTGCCAGTAGTCCACTAGCGGGGGAAGGCGGTACGCAGTATTTT. Protein: CASSPLAGEGGTQYF.

This clone was counted only a few times. The chain employs TRBV27 and TRBJ1-1, with 8 bases aligning to TRBD1. This CDR3 contains 16 residues. Germline CDR1 reads MNHEY; CDR2 reads SMNVEV (reference sequence). The trim removed 5 bases at V and 4 bases at J, leaving 12 bases unmatched. The CDR3 region has the DNA TGTGCCAGCAGTCCGAGGGAATTCGACAGGGGCACTGAAGCTTTCTTT. This gives the protein CASSPREFDRGTEAFF.

For the CDR3, the DNA is TGTGCCAGCAGCTTAAGGAGTACACAGGGGAACACTGAAGCTTTCTTT. Translating gives CASSLRSTQGNTEAFF. The V call is TRBV7-6, the J call TRBJ1-1; TRBD1 is a possible D gene (6 bases). Deletions cut 2 bases from V and 1 base from J, with 14 bases between. CDR3 length equals 16 residues. CDR1 SGHVS and CDR2 FNYEAQ come from the germline V gene.

The V call is TRBV19, the J call TRBJ1-5; a possible D gene is TRBD1 (6 bases). The CDR3 is 14 residues long. V lost 10 bases, J lost 4 bases, and 17 bases lay in between. The V gene's germline CDR1 is LNHDA and CDR2 SQIVND (reference sequence). Here the CDR3 DNA reads TGTGCCACCCTCGGGACACTAGGAAATCAGCCCCAGCATTTT. It encodes CATLGTLGNQPQHF.

The chain employs TRBV6-1 and TRBJ2-3; TRBD2 aligns across 14 bases. The germline CDR1 and CDR2 sequences are MNHNS and SASEGT. V lost 4 bases and J lost 5; bases outside the gene matches: 8. This CDR3 has 17 amino acids. CDR3 sequence (DNA): TGTGCCAGCAGTGCCCGCTCGACTAGCGGGAGGGTAGATACGCAGTATTTT. This translates into CASSARSTSGRVDTQYF.

Notes on this clone: The same CDR3 also results from other DNA sequences found in this sample. V and J are TRBV5-1 and TRBJ1-5, with D perhaps matching TRBD1 (6 bases). Germline V gives CDR1 SGHRS, CDR2 YFSETQ. Trimming pared 0 bases from V and 6 bases from J, leaving 13 bases between. CDR3 length: 15 amino acids. CDR3 protein: CASSLEGGSSQPQHF. The DNA of the CDR3 is TGCGCCAGCAGCTTGGAAGGGGGTTCAAGTCAGCCCCAGCATTTT. Variable domain in full (rest from reference TRBV5-1 and TRBJ1-5): KAGVTQTPRYLIKTRGQQVTLSCSPISGHRSVSWYQQTPGQGLQFLFEYFSETQRNKGNFPGRFSGRQFSNSRSEMNVSTLELGDSALYLCASSLEGGSSQPQHFGDGTRLSIL.

This clone was detected only a few times. The sample has other DNA sequences that encode this CDR3 too. The chain uses TRBV7-2 and TRBJ2-1; possibly TRBD2 for D (6 bases). In germline, CDR1 is SGHTA, CDR2 FQGNSA. Trimming took off 0 bases at V and 4 bases at J, with 13 bases between the two ends. The CDR3 spans 16 residues. The CDR3 sequence: CASSLAPLAEYNEQFF. The CDR3 DNA reads as TGTGCCAGCAGCTTAGCGCCACTAGCAGAGTACAATGAGCAGTTCTTC.

The rearrangement links TRBV2 to TRBJ2-5; D gene ambiguous. The CDR3 length is 11 residues. CDR1 is SNHLY and CDR2 is FYNNEI in the germline V gene. Trimming took off 4 bases at V and 4 bases at J, with 4 bases between the two ends. This CDR3 reads CASSVRETQYF. CDR3 DNA sequence: TGTGCCAGCAGTGTTAGAGAGACCCAGTACTTC. The full variable domain, its missing parts supplied by reference TRBV2 and TRBJ2-5, is EPEVTQTPSHQVTQMGQEVILRCVPISNHLYFYWYRQILGQKVEFLVSFYNNEISEKSEIFDDQFSVERPDGSNFTLKIRSTKLEDSAMYFCASSVRETQYFGPGTRLLVL.

This chain connects TRBV7-6 to TRBJ2-3, with 10 bases fitting TRBD2. V gave up 5 bases and J gave up 2 bases; unmatched junction bases: 10. The germline CDR1 and CDR2 sequences are SGHVS and FNYEAQ. The CDR3 is 17 amino acids. The CDR3 region has the DNA TGTGCCAGCAGCCCGCGAGCGGGAGGGCCCCCCACAGATACGCAGTATTTT. Its protein is CASSPRAGGPPTDTQYF.

Only a few counts were recorded for this clone. The rearrangement joins TRBV10-3 to TRBJ2-3, with TRBD2 as a possible D gene (6 bases). Between the trimmed V and J ends, which lost 11 bases and 2 bases, there was a span of 14 bases. The CDR3 extends over 13 amino acids. The germline CDR1 and CDR2 sequences are ENHRY and SYGVKD. The CDR3 DNA reads as TGTGCCTCCGGGGGAGCGGACACAGATACGCAGTATTTT. Encoded protein: CASGGADTDTQYF.

The chain couples TRBV7-9 to TRBJ2-3; TRBD2 matches at 10 bases. CDR3 length equals 14 residues. Germline trimming cut 5 bases from V and 1 base from J; bases unmatched to any gene: 0. Germline V CDR1 and CDR2: SEHNR, FQNEAQ (reference sequence). The CDR3 nucleotides read TGTGCCAGCAGCGGGACTAGCGGCACAGATACGCAGTATTTT. Its translation is CASSGTSGTDTQYF.

The V call is TRBV7-7, the J call TRBJ1-1, with TRBD1 matching 9 bases. Germline CDR1 reads SSHAT; CDR2 reads FNYEAQ (reference sequence). Trimming took 1 base from V and 2 from J; bases not matched to a gene: 5. The CDR3 has 16 residues. The CDR3 sequence is CASSLETGGRNTEAFF. CDR3 nucleotide sequence: TGTGCCAGCAGCTTAGAGACAGGGGGTCGAAACACTGAAGCTTTCTTT.

The V and J genes are TRBV4-3 and TRBJ2-7, with D maybe TRBD2 (5 bases). Trimming took 5 bases from V and 7 from J, leaving 18 bases between them. Germline loops: CDR1 LGHNA, CDR2 YSLEER. The CDR3 extends over 14 amino acids. The CDR3 DNA is TGCGCCAGCAGCTTCAATGCGTGGGCGGGTGAGCAGTACTTC. Translation: CASSFNAWAGEQYF.

This clone has more than one count but fewer than ten. The chain recombines TRBV7-9 with TRBJ2-1, with 11 nucleotides matching TRBD2. The CDR3 loop spans 15 amino acids. Trimming took 1 base from V and 8 from J; bases not matched to a gene: 4. CDR1 is SEHNR and CDR2 is FQNEAQ in the germline V gene (reference sequence). Written as DNA, the CDR3 is TGTGCCAGCAGCTTAGGGCTAGCGGGAGGTTATGAGCAGTTCTTC. This gives the protein CASSLGLAGGYEQFF.

V usage is TRBV30 and J usage is TRBJ2-3, with D possibly matching TRBD2 (6 bases). Per germline, CDR1 GTSNPN and CDR2 SVGIG (reference sequence). The CDR3 extends over 13 amino acids. V dropped 4 bases and J dropped 3 bases, with 11 bases sitting between them. The CDR3 DNA is TGTGCCTGGACTGCGGGACGGACAGATACGCAGTATTTT. The encoded protein is CAWTAGRTDTQYF. The variable domain in full, with the rest retrieved from reference TRBV30 and TRBJ2-3, is SQTIHQWPATLVQPVGSPLSLECTVEGTSNPNLYWYRQAAGRGLQLLFYSVGIGQISSEVPQNLSASRPQDRQFILSSKKLLLSDSGFYLCAWTAGRTDTQYFGPGTRLTVL.

The J gene is TRBJ2-3, the V gene TRBV27; 9 nucleotides align to TRBD2. CDR3 length: 14 amino acids. The ends lost 7 bases at V and 3 bases at J; junction bases unmatched: 5. In germline, CDR1 is MNHEY, CDR2 SMNVEV (reference sequence). CDR3 region: CASIGGRGTDTQYF. The CDR3 DNA is TGTGCCAGCATTGGCGGGAGGGGGACAGATACGCAGTATTTT.

This clone has a handful of counts. An end of the junction differs from the germline gene, which may be a read error. This chain connects TRBV7-9 to TRBJ1-1, with 9 bases fitting TRBD1. Germline loops: CDR1 SEHNR, CDR2 FQNEAQ (reference sequence). There are 17 residues in the CDR3. The CDR3 sequence: CASSLETGGVLNTKAFF. The CDR3 bases are TGTGCCAGCAGCTTAGAGACAGGGGGGGTGTTGAACACTAAAGCTTTCTTT. The variable domain in full, completed from reference TRBV7-9 and TRBJ1-1, reads DTGVSQNPRHKITKRGQNVTFRCDPISEHNRLYWYRQTLGQGPEFLTYFQNEAQLEKSRLLSDRFSAERPKGSFSTLEIQRTEQGDSAMYLCASSLETGGVLNTKAFFGQGTRLTVV.

This clone has more than one count but fewer than ten. The V call is TRBV5-1, the J call TRBJ1-2; D might be TRBD1 (5 bases). V lost 3 bases to trimming and J lost 4 bases, with 13 bases between them. Per the germline V gene, CDR1 is SGHRS and CDR2 is YFSETQ. The CDR3 covers 14 residues. DNA for the CDR3: TGCGCCAGCAGCTCCGACGGGGGTATCTATGGCTACACCTTC. It encodes CASSSDGGIYGYTF.

For this clone: A read error is the likely source, as a far larger clone sits one nucleotide away. The chain combines TRBV11-2 with TRBJ1-2; D possibly corresponds to TRBD1 (5 bases). The CDR3 sequence is 12 residues long. Per the germline V gene, CDR1 is SGHAT and CDR2 is FQNNGV. CDR3 sequence (DNA): TGTTCCAGCACCCCGGGCAGGGAAGGCTACACCTTC. Translating gives CSSTPGREGYTF.

This chain links TRBV2 with TRBJ2-3, with D possibly being TRBD2 (5 bases). There are 13 residues in the CDR3. Germline loops: CDR1 SNHLY, CDR2 FYNNEI. Trimming removed 3 bases at V and 3 bases at J, with 7 bases between. The CDR3 region is CASSESGTDTQYF. The DNA for the CDR3 is TGTGCCAGCAGTGAGAGCGGAACAGATACGCAGTATTTT.

The V call is TRBV5-1, the J call TRBJ2-3; unclear D gene. V lost 3 bases to trimming and J lost 0 bases, with 11 bases between them. Germline loops: CDR1 SGHRS, CDR2 YFSETQ. The CDR3 sequence is 15 residues long. The CDR3 nucleotides read TGCGCCAGCAGCTCCTTAGACACAAGCACAGATACGCAGTATTTT. This translates into CASSSLDTSTDTQYF.

J is TRBJ2-7 and V is TRBV7-9; 7 positions agree with TRBD2. Germline CDR1 SEHNR, CDR2 FQNEAQ (reference sequence). This CDR3 is built from 15 residues. V was clipped by 3 bases and J by 4 bases; unmatched bases: 9. The CDR3 spells CASSLTREGPYEQYF. As DNA, the CDR3 is TGTGCCAGCAGCTTGACGAGGGAGGGCCCATACGAGCAGTACTTC.